This TCR beta chain was identified during a study of tumor-infiltrating lymphocytes in oesophageal squamous cell carcinoma. From germline, CDR1 is SGHVS and CDR2 FQNEAQ. With V trimmed by 4 bases and J by 4 bases, 3 bases remained unmatched. The CDR3 loop spans 13 amino acids. TCRdb called the PCR reads again in MiXCR, with one record for every CDR3 protein. The repertoire holds 9,500 to 15,000 distinct CDR3 sequences, with 45% to 65% as singletons. V and J are TRBV7-8 and TRBJ2-5; TRBD1 matches 7 bases. This TCR came from a female donor with esophageal squamous cell carcinoma. The sequenced material came from esophageal tumor tissue. The CDR3 loop is CASSSTGPETQYF. As DNA, the CDR3 is TGTGCCAGCAGCTCGACAGGGCCAGAGACCCAGTACTTC.